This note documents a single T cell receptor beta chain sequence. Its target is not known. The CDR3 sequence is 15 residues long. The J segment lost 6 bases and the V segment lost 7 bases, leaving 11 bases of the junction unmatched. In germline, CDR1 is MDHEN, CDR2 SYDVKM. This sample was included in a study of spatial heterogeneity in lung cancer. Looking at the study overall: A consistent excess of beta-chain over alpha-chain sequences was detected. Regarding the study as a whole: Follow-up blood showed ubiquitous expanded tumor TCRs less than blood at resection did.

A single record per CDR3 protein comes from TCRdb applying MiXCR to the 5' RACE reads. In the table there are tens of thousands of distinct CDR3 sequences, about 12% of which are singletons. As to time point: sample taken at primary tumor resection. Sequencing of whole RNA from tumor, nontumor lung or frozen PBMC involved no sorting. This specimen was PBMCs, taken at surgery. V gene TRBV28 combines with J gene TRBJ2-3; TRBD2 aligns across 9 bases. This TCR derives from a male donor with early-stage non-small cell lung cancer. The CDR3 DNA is TGTGCCAGCACCACTGGGGCGGGAGGGCCCGATACGCAGTATTTT. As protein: CASTTGAGGPDTQYF.